This T cell receptor beta chain appears in the sequencing data of a study of cytomegalovirus exposure and HLA in healthy donors. The PCR contained 60 Vbeta and 13 Jbeta primers. Sequencing used immunoSEQ multiplex PCR; TCRdb keeps in-frame clones, though not all of them. The sample lists under 200,000 clones, around 76% occurring once. The germline V gene encodes CDR1 SGDLS and CDR2 YYNGEE. The V gene end was trimmed by 0 bases and the J gene end by 8 bases; junction bases not matched to a gene: 3. The CDR3 is 16 amino acids. This clonotype originated in a woman aged 25 to 45 in good health and CMV-seropositive. Sequencing was performed on PBMCs. J is TRBJ1-6 and V is TRBV9; TRBD1 aligns across 12 bases. CDR3 protein: CASSVEGQGAHSPLHF. In DNA form, the CDR3 reads TGTGCCAGCAGCGTAGAGGGACAGGGGGCTCATTCACCCCTCCACTTT.